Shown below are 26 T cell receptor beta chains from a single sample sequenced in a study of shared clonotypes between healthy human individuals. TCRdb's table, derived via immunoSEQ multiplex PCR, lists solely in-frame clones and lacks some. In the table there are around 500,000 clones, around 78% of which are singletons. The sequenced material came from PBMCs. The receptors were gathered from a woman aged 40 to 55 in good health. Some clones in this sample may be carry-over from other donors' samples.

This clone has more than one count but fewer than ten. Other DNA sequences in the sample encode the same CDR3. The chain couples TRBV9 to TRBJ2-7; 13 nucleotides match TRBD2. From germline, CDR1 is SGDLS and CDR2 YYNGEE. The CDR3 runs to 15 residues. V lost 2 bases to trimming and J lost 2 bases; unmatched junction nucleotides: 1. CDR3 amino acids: CASSVGTSGTYEQYF. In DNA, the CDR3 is TGTGCCAGCAGCGTTGGGACTAGCGGGACCTACGAGCAGTACTTC. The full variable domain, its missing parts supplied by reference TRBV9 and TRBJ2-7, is DSGVTQTPKHLITATGQRVTLRCSPRSGDLSVYWYQQSLDQGLQFLIQYYNGEERAKGNILERFSAQQFPDLHSELNLSSLELGDSALYFCASSVGTSGTYEQYFGPGTRLTVT.

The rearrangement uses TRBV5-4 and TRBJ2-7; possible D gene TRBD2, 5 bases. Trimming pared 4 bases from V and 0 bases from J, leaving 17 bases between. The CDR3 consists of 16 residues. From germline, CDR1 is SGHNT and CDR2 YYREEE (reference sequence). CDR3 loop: CASSLNGGSYSYEQYF. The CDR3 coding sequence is TGTGCCAGCAGCCTAAACGGAGGTAGCTACTCCTACGAGCAGTACTTC.

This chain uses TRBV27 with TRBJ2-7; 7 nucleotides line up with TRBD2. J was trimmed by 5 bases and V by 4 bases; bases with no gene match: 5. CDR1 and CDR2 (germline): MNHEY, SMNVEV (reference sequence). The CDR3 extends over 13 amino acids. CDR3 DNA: TGTGCCAGCAGTTGGGGGAGGGCCAACGAGCAGTACTTC. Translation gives CASSWGRANEQYF.

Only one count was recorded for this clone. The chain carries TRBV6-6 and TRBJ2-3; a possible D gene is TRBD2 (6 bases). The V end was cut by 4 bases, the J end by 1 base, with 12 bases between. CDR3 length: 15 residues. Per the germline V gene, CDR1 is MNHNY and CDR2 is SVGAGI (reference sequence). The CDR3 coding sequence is TGTGCCAGCAGTTCCGGGGGTTTGGGCACAGATACGCAGTATTTT. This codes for CASSSGGLGTDTQYF.

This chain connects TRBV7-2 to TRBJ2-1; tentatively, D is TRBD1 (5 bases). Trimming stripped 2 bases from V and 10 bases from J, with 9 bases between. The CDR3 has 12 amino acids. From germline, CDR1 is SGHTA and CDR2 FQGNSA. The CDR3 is CASSLFQGEQFF. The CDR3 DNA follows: TGTGCCAGCAGCTTATTCCAGGGAGAGCAGTTCTTC. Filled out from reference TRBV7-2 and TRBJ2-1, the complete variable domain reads GAGVSQSPSNKVTEKGKDVELRCDPISGHTALYWYRQSLGQGLEFLIYFQGNSAPDKSGLPSDRFSAERTGGSVSTLTIQRTQQEDSAVYLCASSLFQGEQFFGPGTRLTVL.

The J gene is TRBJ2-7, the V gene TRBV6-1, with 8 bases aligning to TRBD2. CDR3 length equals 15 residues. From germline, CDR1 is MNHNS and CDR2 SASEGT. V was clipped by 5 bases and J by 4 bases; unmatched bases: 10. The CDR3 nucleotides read TGTGCCAGCAGTCCACAGAGCGGGAGCAGGTACGAGCAGTACTTC. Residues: CASSPQSGSRYEQYF.

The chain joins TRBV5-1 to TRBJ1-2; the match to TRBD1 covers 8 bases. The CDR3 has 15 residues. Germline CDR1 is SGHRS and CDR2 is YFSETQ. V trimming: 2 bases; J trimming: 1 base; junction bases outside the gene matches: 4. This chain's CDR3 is CASSLSGGNNYGYTF. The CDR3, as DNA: TGCGCCAGCAGCTTATCAGGGGGCAATAACTATGGCTACACCTTC.

The CDR3 sequence: CASSRRGSTDTQYF. The DNA of the CDR3 is TGTGCCAGCAGCCGACGGGGGAGCACAGATACGCAGTATTTT. This chain links TRBV7-2 with TRBJ2-3; the D gene is possibly TRBD2 (6 bases). Deletions cut 5 bases from V and 0 bases from J, with 9 bases between. CDR3 length: 14 amino acids. Germline CDR1 and CDR2: SGHTA and FQGNSA.

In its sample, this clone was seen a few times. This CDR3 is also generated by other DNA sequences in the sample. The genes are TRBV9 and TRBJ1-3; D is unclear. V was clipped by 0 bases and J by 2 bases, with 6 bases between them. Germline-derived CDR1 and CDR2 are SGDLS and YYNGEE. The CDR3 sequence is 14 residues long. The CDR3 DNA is TGTGCCAGCAGCGTAGGGACGGCTGGAAACACCATATATTTT. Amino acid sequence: CASSVGTAGNTIYF. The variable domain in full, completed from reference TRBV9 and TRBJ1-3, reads DSGVTQTPKHLITATGQRVTLRCSPRSGDLSVYWYQQSLDQGLQFLIQYYNGEERAKGNILERFSAQQFPDLHSELNLSSLELGDSALYFCASSVGTAGNTIYFGEGSWLTVV.

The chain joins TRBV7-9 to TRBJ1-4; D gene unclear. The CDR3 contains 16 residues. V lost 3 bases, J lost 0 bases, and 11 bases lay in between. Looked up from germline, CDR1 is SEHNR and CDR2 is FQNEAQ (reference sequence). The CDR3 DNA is TGTGCCAGCAGCTTTGGCACGATTGCAACTAATGAAAAACTGTTTTTT. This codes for CASSFGTIATNEKLFF.

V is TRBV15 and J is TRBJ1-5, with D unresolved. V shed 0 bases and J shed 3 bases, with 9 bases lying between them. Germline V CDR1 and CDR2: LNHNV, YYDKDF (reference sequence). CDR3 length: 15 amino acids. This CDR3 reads CATSRDRTVNQPQHF. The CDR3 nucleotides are TGTGCCACCAGCAGAGATAGAACGGTCAATCAGCCCCAGCATTTT.

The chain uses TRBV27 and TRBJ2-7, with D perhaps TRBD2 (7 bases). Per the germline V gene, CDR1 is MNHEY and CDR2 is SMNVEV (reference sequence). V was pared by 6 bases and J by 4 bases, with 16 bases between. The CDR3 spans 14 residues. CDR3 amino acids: CASSPGGRGYEQYF. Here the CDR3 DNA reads TGTGCCAGCAGCCCCGGGGGGCGAGGTTACGAGCAGTACTTC.

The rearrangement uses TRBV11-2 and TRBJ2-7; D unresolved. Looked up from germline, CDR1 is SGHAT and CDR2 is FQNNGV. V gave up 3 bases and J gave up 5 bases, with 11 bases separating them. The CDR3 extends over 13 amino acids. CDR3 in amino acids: CASSLSTGHEQYF. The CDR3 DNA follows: TGTGCCAGCAGCTTGTCGACGGGCCACGAGCAGTACTTC.

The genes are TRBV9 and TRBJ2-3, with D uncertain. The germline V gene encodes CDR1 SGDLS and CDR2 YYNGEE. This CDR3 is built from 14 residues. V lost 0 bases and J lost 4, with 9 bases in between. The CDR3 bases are TGTGCCAGCAGCGTAGTCGGTAGCTCAGATACGCAGTATTTT. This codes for CASSVVGSSDTQYF. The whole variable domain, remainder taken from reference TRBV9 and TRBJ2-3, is DSGVTQTPKHLITATGQRVTLRCSPRSGDLSVYWYQQSLDQGLQFLIQYYNGEERAKGNILERFSAQQFPDLHSELNLSSLELGDSALYFCASSVVGSSDTQYFGPGTRLTVL.

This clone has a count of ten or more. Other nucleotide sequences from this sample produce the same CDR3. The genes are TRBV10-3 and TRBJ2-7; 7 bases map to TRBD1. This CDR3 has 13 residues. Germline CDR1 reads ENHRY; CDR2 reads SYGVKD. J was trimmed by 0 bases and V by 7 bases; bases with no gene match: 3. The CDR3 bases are TGTGCCATCAAGGGGGCCCGCTCCTACGAGCAGTACTTC. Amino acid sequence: CAIKGARSYEQYF.

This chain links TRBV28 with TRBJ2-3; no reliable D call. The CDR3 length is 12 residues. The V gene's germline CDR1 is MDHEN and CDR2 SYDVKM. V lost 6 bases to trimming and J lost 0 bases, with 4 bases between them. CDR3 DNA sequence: TGTGCCAGCAGGTACAGCACAGATACGCAGTATTTT. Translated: CASRYSTDTQYF.

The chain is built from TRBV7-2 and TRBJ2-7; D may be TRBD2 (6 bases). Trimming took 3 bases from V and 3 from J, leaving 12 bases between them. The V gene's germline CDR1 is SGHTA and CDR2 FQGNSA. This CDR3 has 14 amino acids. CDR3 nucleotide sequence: TGTGCCAGCAGCTTGGAGGGAGGATTCTACGAGCAGTACTTC. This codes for CASSLEGGFYEQYF.

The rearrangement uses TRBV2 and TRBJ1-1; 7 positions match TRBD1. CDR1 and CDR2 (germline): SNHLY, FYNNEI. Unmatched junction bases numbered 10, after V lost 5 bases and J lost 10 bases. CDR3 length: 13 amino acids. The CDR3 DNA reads TGTGCCAGCAGTAGAGAACAGGGGATAGGAGCTTTCTTT. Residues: CASSREQGIGAFF. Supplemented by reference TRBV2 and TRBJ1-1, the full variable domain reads EPEVTQTPSHQVTQMGQEVILRCVPISNHLYFYWYRQILGQKVEFLVSFYNNEISEKSEIFDDQFSVERPDGSNFTLKIRSTKLEDSAMYFCASSREQGIGAFFGQGTRLTVV.

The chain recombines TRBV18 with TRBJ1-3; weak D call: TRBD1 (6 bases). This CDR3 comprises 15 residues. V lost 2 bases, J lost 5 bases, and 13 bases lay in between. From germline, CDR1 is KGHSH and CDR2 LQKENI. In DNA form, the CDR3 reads TGTGCCAGCTCACCAAACAGGGCTAGAAGAAACACCATATATTTT. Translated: CASSPNRARRNTIYF.

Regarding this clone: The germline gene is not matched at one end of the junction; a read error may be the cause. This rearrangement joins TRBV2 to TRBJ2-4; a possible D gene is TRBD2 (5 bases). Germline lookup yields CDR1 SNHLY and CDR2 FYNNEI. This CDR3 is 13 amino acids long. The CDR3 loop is CASSEALSAKLDF. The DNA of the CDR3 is TGTGCCAGCAGTGAAGCGCTTAGCGCCAAGTTGGACTTC.

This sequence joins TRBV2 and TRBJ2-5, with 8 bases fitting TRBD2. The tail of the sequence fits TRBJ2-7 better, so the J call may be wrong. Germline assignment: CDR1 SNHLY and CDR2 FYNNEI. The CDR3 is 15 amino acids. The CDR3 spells CASSEGPAGGYEQYF. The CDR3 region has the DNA TGTGCCAGCAGTGAAGGGCCCGCGGGGGGCTACGAGCAGTACTTC.

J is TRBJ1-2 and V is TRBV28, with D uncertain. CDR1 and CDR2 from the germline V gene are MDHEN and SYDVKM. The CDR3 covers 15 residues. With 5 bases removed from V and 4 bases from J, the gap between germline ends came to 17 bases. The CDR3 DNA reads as TGTGCCAGCAGTCCCCAGTCCCCCATTGGCTATGGCTACACCTTC. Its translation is CASSPQSPIGYGYTF.

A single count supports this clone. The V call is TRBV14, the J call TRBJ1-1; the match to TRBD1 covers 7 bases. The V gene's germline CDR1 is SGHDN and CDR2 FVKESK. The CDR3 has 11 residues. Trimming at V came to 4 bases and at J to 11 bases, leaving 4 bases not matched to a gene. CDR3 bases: TGTGCCAGCAGCCCAGGGGGTAATGCTTTCTTT. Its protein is CASSPGGNAFF.

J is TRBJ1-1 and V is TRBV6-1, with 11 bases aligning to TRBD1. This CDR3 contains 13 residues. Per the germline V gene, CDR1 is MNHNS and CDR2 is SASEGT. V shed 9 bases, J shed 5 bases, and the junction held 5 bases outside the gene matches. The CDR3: CASGQGARTEAFF. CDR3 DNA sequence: TGTGCCAGTGGACAGGGGGCGAGGACTGAAGCTTTCTTT.

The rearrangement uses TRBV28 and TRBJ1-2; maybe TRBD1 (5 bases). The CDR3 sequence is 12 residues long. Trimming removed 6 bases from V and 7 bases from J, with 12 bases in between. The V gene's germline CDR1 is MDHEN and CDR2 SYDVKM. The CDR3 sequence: CASSPPGGGYTF. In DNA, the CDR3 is TGTGCCAGCAGCCCCCCCGGGGGTGGCTACACCTTC.

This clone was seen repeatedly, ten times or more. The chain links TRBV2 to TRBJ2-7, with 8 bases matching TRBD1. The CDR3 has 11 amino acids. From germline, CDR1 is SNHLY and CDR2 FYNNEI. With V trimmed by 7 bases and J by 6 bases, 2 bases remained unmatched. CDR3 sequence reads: CASIQGAEQYF. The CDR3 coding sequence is TGTGCCAGCATCCAGGGGGCCGAGCAGTACTTC.